One sample yielded the 9 T cell receptor beta chains listed below, sequenced in a study of blood T cells in healthy people across ages. Primed by a sample-barcoded 5' primer and a J-beta primer mix, a second PCR proceeded for about 7 to 12 cycles. Each CDR3 protein gets one entry after TCRdb re-called the 5' RACE reads with MiXCR. The data contain 850,000 to 1,000,000 distinct CDR3 sequences, around 48% of them singletons. Material for sequencing was blood. These receptors were taken from a man under 40 in good health.

In its sample, this clonotype was seen a few times. The genes are TRBV29-1 and TRBJ1-1; D might be TRBD1 (5 bases). V was shortened by 3 bases and J by 4 bases, with 12 bases between the two germline ends. Germline V gene data show CDR1 as SQVTM and CDR2 as ANQGSEA. The CDR3 covers 13 residues. The CDR3 DNA reads as TGCAGCGTTGATCAGGGTTGGTTCACTGAAGCTTTCTTT. The encoded protein is CSVDQGWFTEAFF.

V gene TRBV11-3 combines with J gene TRBJ2-7; no definite D call. The V end lost 3 bases, the J end lost 0 bases, and 12 bases lay between the germline ends. The germline CDR1 and CDR2 sequences are SGHNT and YENEEA. CDR3 length: 15 residues. CDR3 bases: TGTGCCAGCAGCTTTGGACCGGAGAGCTCCTACGAGCAGTACTTC. Protein sequence: CASSFGPESSYEQYF. The variable domain in full, with the rest retrieved from reference TRBV11-3 and TRBJ2-7, is EAGVVQSPRYKIIEKKQPVAFWCNPISGHNTLYWYLQNLGQGPELLIRYENEEAVDDSQLPKDRFSAERLKGVDSTLKIQPAELGDSAVYLCASSFGPESSYEQYFGPGTRLTVT.

The chain uses TRBV7-3 and TRBJ2-3; 14 bases are a match to TRBD2. In germline, CDR1 is SGHTA, CDR2 FQGTGA. V was clipped by 3 bases and J by 5 bases; unmatched bases: 10. This CDR3 is 18 amino acids long. The DNA of the CDR3 is TGTGCCAGCAGCTTTGAGGGGGGACTAGCGGGGGCTCTAGATACGCAGTATTTT. Protein product: CASSFEGGLAGALDTQYF.

This clonotype was seen more than once but under ten times. The chain has TRBV5-1 and TRBJ2-7; 7 bases are shared with TRBD1. The CDR3 is 15 residues long. V lost 7 bases, J lost 2 bases, and 12 bases stayed unmatched. Germline V gives CDR1 SGHRS, CDR2 YFSETQ. CDR3 sequence: CASGMGEQGPYEQYF. The CDR3 region has the DNA TGCGCCAGCGGGATGGGTGAACAGGGGCCCTACGAGCAGTACTTC.

J is TRBJ1-6 and V is TRBV20-1, with D perhaps matching TRBD1 (6 bases). V was shortened by 7 bases and J by 0 bases, with 16 bases between the two germline ends. The V gene's germline CDR1 is DFQATT and CDR2 SNEGSKA (reference sequence). The CDR3 loop spans 16 amino acids. As DNA, the CDR3 is TGCAGTGGCCTAATCACAGGGAGCTCCTATAATTCACCCCTCCACTTT. Its translation is CSGLITGSSYNSPLHF.

This rearrangement joins TRBV5-1 to TRBJ2-3; no definite D call. The CDR3 is made up of 15 amino acids. Germline V CDR1 and CDR2: SGHRS, YFSETQ. Trimming took off 10 bases at V and 7 bases at J, with 25 bases between the two ends. The DNA of the CDR3 is TGCGCCTGCCTTACGGACGGGTCCTTTGTGAATACGCAGTATTTT. It codes for CACLTDGSFVNTQYF.

The genes are TRBV7-2 and TRBJ2-7, with 8 bases fitting TRBD1. The better agreement between TRBJ2-5 and the DNA end casts doubt on the J call. This CDR3 comprises 14 residues. Germline V lookup: CDR1 SGHTA, CDR2 FQGNSA. CDR3 nucleotide sequence: TGTGCCAGCAGCGCCAGGACAGGGTCAGAGACCCAGTACTTC. Encoded protein: CASSARTGSETQYF.

The J gene is TRBJ2-7, the V gene TRBV15; maybe TRBD1 (5 bases). The CDR3 consists of 14 residues. With 3 bases removed from V and 1 base from J, the gap between germline ends came to 10 bases. Germline CDR1 is LNHNV and CDR2 is YYDKDF (reference sequence). CDR3 sequence: CATSRDKLSYEQYF. CDR3 DNA: TGTGCCACCAGCAGGGACAAACTATCCTACGAGCAGTACTTC.

The chain carries TRBV5-4 and TRBJ1-1; 8 bases fit TRBD1. The CDR3 contains 15 residues. In germline, CDR1 is SGHNT, CDR2 YYREEE (reference sequence). The V segment lost 0 bases and the J segment 11 bases; nucleotides outside the gene matches: 12. The CDR3 sequence is CASSLAGGQAPSAFF. As DNA, the CDR3 is TGTGCCAGCAGCTTGGCCGGGGGACAGGCTCCTTCGGCTTTCTTT.